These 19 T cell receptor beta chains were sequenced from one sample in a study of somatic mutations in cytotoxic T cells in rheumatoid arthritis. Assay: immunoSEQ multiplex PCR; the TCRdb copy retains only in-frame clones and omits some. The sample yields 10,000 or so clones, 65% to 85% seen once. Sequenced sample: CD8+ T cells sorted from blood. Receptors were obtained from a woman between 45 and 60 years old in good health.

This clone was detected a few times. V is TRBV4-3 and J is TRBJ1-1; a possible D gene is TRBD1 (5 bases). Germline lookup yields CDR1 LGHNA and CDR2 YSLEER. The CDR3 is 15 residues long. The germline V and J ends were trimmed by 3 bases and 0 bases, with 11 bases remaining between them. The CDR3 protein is CASSQNRLMNTEAFF. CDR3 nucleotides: TGCGCCAGCAGCCAGAACAGGCTAATGAACACTGAAGCTTTCTTT.

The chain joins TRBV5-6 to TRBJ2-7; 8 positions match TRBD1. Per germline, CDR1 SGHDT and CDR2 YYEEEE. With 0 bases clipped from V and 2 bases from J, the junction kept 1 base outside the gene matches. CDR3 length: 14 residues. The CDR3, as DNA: TGTGCCAGCAGCTTGGGGACAGGGACCTACGAGCAGTACTTC. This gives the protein CASSLGTGTYEQYF.

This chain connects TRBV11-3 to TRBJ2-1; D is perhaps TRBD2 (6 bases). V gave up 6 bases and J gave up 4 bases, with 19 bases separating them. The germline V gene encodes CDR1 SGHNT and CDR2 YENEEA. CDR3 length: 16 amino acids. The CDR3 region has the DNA TGTGCCAGCAGACTTCGGGGTCGGGAGAAGTACAATGAGCAGTTCTTC. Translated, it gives CASRLRGREKYNEQFF.

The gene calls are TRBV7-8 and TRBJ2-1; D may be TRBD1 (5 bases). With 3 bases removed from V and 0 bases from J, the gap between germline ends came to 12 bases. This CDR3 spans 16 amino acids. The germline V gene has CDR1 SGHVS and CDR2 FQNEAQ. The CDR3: CASSFNSDNSYNEQFF. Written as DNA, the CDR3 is TGTGCCAGCAGCTTCAATTCGGACAACTCCTACAATGAGCAGTTCTTC.

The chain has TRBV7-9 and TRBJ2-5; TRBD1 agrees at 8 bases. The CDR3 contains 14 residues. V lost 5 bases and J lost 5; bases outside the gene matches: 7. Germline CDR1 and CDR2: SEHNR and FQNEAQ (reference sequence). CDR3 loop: CASSTRTGLETQYF. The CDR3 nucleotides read TGTGCCAGCAGCACCCGGACAGGGTTGGAGACCCAGTACTTC.

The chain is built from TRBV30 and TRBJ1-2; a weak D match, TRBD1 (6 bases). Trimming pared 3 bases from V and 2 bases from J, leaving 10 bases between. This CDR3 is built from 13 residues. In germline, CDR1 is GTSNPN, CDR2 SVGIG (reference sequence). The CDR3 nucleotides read TGTGCCTGGAGCAGACAGGAGAACTATGGCTACACCTTC. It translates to CAWSRQENYGYTF.

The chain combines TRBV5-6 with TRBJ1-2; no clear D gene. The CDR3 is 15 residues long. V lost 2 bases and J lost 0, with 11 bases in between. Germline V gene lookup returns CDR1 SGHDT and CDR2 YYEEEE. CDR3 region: CASSLTELANYGYTF. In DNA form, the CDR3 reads TGTGCCAGCAGCTTAACCGAGTTAGCTAACTATGGCTACACCTTC.

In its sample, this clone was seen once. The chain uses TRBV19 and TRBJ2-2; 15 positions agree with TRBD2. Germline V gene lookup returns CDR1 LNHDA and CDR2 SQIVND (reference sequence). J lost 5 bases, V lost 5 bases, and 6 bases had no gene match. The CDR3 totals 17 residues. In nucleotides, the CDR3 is TGTGCCAGTAGTCCGGGACTAGCGGGGGGTGGGACCGGGGAGCTGTTTTTT. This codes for CASSPGLAGGGTGELFF. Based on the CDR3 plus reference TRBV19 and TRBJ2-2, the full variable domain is DGGITQSPKYLFRKEGQNVTLSCEQNLNHDAMYWYRQDPGQGLRLIYYSQIVNDFQKGDIAEGYSVSREKKESFPLTVTSAQKNPTAFYLCASSPGLAGGGTGELFFGEGSRLTVL.

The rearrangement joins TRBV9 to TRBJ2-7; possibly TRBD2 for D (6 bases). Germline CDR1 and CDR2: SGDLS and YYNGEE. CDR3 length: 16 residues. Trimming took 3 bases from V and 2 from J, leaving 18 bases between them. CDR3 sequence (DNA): TGTGCCAGCAGCGCTGGCGGGGCCGAGGTACCCTACGAGCAGTACTTC. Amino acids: CASSAGGAEVPYEQYF. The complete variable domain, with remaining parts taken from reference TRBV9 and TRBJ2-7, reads DSGVTQTPKHLITATGQRVTLRCSPRSGDLSVYWYQQSLDQGLQFLIQYYNGEERAKGNILERFSAQQFPDLHSELNLSSLELGDSALYFCASSAGGAEVPYEQYFGPGTRLTVT.

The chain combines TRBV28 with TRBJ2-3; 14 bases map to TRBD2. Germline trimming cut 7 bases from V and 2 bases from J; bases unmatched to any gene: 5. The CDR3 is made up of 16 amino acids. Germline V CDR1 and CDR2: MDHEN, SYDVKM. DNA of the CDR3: TGTGCCAGCAACCGGGGACTAGCGGGAGACACAGATACGCAGTATTTT. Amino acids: CASNRGLAGDTDTQYF.

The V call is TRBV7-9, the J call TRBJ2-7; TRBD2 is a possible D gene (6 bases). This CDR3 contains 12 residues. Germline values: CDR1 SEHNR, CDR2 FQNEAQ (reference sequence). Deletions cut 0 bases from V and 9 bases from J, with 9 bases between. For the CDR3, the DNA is TGTGCCAGCAGCTTAGCGGGGACTTCGCAGTACTTC. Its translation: CASSLAGTSQYF.

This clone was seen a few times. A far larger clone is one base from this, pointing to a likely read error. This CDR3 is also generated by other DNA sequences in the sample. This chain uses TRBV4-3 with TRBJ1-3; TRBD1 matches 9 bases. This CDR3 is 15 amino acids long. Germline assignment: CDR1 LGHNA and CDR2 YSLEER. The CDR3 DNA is TGCGCCAGCAGCCGCGACAGGGGGACTGGCAACACCATATATTTT. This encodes CASSRDRGTGNTIYF.

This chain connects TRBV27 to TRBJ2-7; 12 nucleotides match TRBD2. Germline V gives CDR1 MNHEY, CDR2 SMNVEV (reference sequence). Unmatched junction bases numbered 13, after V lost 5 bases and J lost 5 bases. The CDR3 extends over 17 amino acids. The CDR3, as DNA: TGTGCCAGCAGTCCCCTCTCACCTAGCGGGAGGGCCCACGAGCAGTACTTC. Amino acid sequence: CASSPLSPSGRAHEQYF.

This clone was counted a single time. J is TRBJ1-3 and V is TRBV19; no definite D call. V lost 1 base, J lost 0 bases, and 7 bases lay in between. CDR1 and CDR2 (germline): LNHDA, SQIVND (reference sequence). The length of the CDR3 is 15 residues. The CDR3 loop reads CASSIGPFSGNTIYF. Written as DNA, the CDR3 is TGTGCCAGTAGTATAGGTCCGTTCTCTGGAAACACCATATATTTT.

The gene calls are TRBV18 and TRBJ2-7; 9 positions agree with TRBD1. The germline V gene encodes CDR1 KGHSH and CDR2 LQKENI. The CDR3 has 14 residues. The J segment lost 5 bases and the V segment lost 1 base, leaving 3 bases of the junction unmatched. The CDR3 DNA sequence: TGTGCCAGCTCACCACGGGACAGGGAGGACGAGCAGTACTTC. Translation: CASSPRDREDEQYF.

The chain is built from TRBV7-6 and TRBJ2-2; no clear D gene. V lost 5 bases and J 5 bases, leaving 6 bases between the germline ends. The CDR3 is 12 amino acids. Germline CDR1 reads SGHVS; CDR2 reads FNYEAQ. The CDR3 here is CASSHSTGELFF. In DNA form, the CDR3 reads TGTGCCAGCAGCCACTCGACCGGGGAGCTGTTTTTT.

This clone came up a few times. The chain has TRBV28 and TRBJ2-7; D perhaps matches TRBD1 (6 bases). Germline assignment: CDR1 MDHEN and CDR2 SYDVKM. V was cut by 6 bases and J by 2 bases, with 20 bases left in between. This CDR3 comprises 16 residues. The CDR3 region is CASSPPGRGQTYEQYF. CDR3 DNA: TGTGCCAGCAGCCCCCCAGGCCGGGGACAAACCTACGAGCAGTACTTC.

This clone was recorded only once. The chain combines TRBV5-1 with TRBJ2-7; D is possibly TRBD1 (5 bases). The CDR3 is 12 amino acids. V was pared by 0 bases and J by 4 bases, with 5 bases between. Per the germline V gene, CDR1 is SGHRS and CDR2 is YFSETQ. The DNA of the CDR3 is TGCGCCAGCAGCTTGGAGGGGTACGAGCAGTACTTC. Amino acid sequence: CASSLEGYEQYF.

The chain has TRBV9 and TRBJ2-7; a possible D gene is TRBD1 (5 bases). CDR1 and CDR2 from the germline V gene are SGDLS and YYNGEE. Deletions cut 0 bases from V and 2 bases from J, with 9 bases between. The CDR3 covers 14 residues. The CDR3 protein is CASSVEVGAYEQYF. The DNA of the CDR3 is TGTGCCAGCAGCGTAGAGGTAGGGGCCTACGAGCAGTACTTC.